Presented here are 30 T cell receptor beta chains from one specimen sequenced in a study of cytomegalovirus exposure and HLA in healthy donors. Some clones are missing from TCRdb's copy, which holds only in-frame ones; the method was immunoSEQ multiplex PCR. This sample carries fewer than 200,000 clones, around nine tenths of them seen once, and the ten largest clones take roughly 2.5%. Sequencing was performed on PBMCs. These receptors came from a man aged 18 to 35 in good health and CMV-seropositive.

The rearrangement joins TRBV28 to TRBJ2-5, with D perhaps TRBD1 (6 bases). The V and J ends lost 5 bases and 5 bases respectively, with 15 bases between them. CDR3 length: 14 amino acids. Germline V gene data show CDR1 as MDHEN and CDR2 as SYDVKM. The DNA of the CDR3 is TGTGCCAGCAGTCTAGACAGGTATAGGGAGACCCAGTACTTC. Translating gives CASSLDRYRETQYF.

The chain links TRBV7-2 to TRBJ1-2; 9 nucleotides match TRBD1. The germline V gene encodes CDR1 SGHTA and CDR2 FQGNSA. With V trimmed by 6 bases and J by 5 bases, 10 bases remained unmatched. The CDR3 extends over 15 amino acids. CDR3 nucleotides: TGTGCCAGCAGTTCTGGACAGGGGCAGACTTATGGCTACACCTTC. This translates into CASSSGQGQTYGYTF. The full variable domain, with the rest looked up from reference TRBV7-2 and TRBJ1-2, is GAGVSQSPSNKVTEKGKDVELRCDPISGHTALYWYRQSLGQGLEFLIYFQGNSAPDKSGLPSDRFSAERTGGSVSTLTIQRTQQEDSAVYLCASSSGQGQTYGYTFGSGTRLTVV.

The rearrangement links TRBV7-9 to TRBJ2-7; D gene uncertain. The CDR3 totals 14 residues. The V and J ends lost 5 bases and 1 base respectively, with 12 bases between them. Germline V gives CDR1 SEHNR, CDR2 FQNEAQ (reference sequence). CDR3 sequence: CASSPPVSSYEQYF. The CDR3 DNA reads TGTGCCAGCAGCCCCCCGGTCTCTTCCTACGAGCAGTACTTC.

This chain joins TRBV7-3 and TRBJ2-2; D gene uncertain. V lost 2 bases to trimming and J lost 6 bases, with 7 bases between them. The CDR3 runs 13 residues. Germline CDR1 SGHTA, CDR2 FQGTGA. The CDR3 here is CASSLPSPGELFF. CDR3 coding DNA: TGTGCCAGCAGCTTACCCTCTCCCGGGGAGCTGTTTTTT. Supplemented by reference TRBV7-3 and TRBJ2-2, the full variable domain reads GAGVSQTPSNKVTEKGKYVELRCDPISGHTALYWYRQSLGQGPEFLIYFQGTGAADDSGLPNDRFFAVRPEGSVSTLKIQRTERGDSAVYLCASSLPSPGELFFGEGSRLTVL.

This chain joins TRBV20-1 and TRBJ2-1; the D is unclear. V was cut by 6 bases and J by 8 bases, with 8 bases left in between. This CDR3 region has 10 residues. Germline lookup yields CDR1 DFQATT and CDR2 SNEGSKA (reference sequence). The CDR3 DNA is TGCAGTGCCACTCCCTATGAGCAGTTCTTC. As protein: CSATPYEQFF.

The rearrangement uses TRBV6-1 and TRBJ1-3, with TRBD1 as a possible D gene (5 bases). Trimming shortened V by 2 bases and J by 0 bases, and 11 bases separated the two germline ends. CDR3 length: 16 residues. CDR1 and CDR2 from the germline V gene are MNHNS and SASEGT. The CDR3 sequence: CASSEMGHHSGNTIYF. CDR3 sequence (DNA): TGTGCCAGCAGTGAAATGGGGCACCACTCTGGAAACACCATATATTTT.

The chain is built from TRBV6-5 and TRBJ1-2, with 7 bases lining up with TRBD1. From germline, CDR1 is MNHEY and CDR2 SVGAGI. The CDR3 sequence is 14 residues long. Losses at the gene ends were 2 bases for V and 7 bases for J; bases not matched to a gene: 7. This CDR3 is CASSYRTGGVGYTF. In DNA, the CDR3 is TGTGCCAGCAGTTACCGGACAGGAGGGGTTGGCTACACCTTC.

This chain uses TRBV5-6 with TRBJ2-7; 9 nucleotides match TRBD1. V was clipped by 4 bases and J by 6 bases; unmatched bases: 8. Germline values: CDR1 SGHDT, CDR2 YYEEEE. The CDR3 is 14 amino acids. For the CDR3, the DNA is TGTGCCAGCAGCCTCCGGGACAGGGCCAGCGAGCAGTACTTC. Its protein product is CASSLRDRASEQYF.

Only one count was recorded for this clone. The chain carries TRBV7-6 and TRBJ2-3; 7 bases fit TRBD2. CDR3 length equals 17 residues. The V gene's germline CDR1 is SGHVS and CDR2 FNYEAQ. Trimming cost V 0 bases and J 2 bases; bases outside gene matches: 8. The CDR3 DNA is TGTGCCAGCAGCTTAGCGCAAAAAGGGACTATCACAGATACGCAGTATTTT. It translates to CASSLAQKGTITDTQYF.

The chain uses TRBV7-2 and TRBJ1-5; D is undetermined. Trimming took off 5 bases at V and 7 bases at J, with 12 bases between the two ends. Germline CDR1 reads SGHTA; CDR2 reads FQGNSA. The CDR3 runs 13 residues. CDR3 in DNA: TGTGCCAGCAGCCTTACGGCGGGCCAGCCCCAGCATTTT. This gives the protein CASSLTAGQPQHF.

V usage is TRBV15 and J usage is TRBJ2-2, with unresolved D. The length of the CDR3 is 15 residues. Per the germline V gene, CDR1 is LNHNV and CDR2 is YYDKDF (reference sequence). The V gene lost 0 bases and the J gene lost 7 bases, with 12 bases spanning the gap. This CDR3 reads CATSRERGSLGELFF. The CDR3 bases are TGTGCCACCAGCAGAGAACGAGGTTCCCTCGGGGAGCTGTTTTTT.

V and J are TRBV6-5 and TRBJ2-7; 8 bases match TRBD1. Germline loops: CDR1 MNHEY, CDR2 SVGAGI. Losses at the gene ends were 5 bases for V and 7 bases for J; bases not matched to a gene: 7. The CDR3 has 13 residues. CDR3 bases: TGTGCCAGCAGTGTGCAGGGGGCTGGGGAGCAGTACTTC. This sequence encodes CASSVQGAGEQYF.

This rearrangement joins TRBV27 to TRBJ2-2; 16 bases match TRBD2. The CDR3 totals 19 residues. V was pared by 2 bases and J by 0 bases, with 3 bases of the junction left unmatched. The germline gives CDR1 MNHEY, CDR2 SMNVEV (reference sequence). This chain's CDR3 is CASSLTGTSGGANTGELFF. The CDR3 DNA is TGTGCCAGCAGTTTAACCGGGACTAGCGGGGGGGCGAACACCGGGGAGCTGTTTTTT.

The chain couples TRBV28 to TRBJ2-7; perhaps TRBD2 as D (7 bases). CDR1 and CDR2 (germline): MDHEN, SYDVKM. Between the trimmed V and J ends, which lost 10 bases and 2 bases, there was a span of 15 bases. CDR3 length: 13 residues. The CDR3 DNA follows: TGTGCCACCATGGGGGGGCGCACCTACGAGCAGTACTTC. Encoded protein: CATMGGRTYEQYF.

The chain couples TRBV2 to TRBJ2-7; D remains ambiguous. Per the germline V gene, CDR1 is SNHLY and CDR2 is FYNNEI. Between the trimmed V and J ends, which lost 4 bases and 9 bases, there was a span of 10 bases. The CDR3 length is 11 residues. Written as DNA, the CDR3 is TGTGCCAGCAGTGGGGCCTTGGGGCAGTACTTC. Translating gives CASSGALGQYF.

The CDR3 region has the DNA TGTGCCAGCAGTATCGGGACAGTAACGAACACCGGGGAGCTGTTTTTT. This translates into CASSIGTVTNTGELFF. V usage is TRBV27 and J usage is TRBJ2-2; 7 bases match TRBD1. CDR1 MNHEY and CDR2 SMNVEV come from the germline V gene (reference sequence). The CDR3 runs 16 residues. The J segment lost 0 bases and the V segment lost 5 bases, leaving 6 bases of the junction unmatched.

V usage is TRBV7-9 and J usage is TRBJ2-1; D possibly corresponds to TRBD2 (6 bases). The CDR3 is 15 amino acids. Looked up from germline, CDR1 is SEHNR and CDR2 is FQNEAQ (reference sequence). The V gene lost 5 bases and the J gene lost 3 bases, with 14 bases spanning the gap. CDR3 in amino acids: CASSARLGSYNEQFF. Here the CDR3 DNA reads TGTGCCAGCAGCGCCCGCCTCGGGAGCTACAATGAGCAGTTCTTC.

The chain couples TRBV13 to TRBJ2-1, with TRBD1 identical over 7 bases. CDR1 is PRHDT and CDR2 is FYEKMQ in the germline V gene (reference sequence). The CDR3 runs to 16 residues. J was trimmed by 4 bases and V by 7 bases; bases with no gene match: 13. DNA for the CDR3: TGTGCCAGCACCAGCCCCGGGACAGTGACATACAATGAGCAGTTCTTC. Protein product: CASTSPGTVTYNEQFF.

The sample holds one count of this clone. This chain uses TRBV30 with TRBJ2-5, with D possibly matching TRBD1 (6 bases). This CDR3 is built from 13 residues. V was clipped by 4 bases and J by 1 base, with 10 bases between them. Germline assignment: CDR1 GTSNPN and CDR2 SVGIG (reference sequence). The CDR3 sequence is CAWKLRGQETQYF. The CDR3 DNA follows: TGTGCCTGGAAGCTCAGGGGCCAAGAGACCCAGTACTTC.

The CDR3: CASSAQGGNTIYF. The CDR3 bases are TGTGCCAGCAGTGCGCAGGGGGGAAACACCATATATTTT. The genes are TRBV9 and TRBJ1-3; weak D call: TRBD1 (6 bases). Per germline, CDR1 SGDLS and CDR2 YYNGEE. The CDR3 runs to 13 residues. V lost 5 bases and J lost 4, with 10 bases in between.

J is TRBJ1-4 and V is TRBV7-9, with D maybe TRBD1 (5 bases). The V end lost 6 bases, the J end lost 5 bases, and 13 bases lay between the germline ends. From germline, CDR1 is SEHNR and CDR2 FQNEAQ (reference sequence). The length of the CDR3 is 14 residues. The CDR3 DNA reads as TGTGCCAGCAGGGGATCCGGGGGGAATGAAAAACTGTTTTTT. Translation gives CASRGSGGNEKLFF.

The CDR3 bases are TGTGCCAGCAGTTACGGGCCCAACTCTGGAAACACCATATATTTT. Amino acid sequence: CASSYGPNSGNTIYF. V and J are TRBV6-6 and TRBJ1-3; D call uncertain. The germline V and J ends were trimmed by 2 bases and 0 bases, with 8 bases remaining between them. The CDR3 is 15 amino acids. CDR1 MNHNY and CDR2 SVGAGI come from the germline V gene (reference sequence).

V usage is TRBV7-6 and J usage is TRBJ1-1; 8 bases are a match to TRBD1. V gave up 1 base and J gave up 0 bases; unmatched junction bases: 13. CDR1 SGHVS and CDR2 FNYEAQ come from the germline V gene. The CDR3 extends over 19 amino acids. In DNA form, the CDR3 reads TGTGCCAGCAGCTTAGGGTCTATCTTGGCAGGGGGCTTGAACACTGAAGCTTTCTTT. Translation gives CASSLGSILAGGLNTEAFF.

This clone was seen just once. In nucleotides, the CDR3 is TGTGCCAGCAGCTTGGCGGTACAGGCCCTCTACGAGCAGTACTTC. It translates to CASSLAVQALYEQYF. The chain employs TRBV5-6 and TRBJ2-7, with D possibly matching TRBD1 (5 bases). Deletions cut 0 bases from V and 3 bases from J, with 13 bases between. CDR1 SGHDT and CDR2 YYEEEE come from the germline V gene. The CDR3 contains 15 residues.

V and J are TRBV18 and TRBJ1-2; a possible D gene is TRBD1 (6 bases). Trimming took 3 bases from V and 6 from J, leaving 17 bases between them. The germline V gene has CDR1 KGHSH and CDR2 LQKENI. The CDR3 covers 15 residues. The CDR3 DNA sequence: TGTGCCAGCTCACCGACCCGGGACATTTCAAATGGCTACACCTTC. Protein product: CASSPTRDISNGYTF.

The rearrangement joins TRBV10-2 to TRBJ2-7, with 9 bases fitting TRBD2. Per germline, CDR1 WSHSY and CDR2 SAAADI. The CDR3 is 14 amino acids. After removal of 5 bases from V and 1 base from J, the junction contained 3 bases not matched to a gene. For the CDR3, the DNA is TGCGCCAGCAGTTGGCGGGGGGGTTCCTACGAGCAGTACTTC. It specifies CASSWRGGSYEQYF.

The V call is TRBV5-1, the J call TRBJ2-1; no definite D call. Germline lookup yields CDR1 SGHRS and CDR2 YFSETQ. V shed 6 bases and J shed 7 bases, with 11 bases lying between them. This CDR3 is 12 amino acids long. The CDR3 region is CASTLTGNEQFF. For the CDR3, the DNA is TGCGCCAGCACATTGACTGGGAATGAGCAGTTCTTC.

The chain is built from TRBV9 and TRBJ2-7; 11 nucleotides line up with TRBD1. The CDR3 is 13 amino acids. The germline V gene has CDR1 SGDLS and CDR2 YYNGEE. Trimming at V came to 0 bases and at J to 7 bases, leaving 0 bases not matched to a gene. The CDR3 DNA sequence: TGTGCCAGCAGCGTAGGGGACAGGGGGGAGCAGTACTTC. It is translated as CASSVGDRGEQYF.

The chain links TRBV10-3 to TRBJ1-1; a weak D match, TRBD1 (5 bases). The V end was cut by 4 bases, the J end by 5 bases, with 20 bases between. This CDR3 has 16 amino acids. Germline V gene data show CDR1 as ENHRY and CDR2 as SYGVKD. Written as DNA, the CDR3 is TGTGCCATCAGTGCCCATCGGTGGGGCCAGTGGACTGAAGCTTTCTTT. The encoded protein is CAISAHRWGQWTEAFF.

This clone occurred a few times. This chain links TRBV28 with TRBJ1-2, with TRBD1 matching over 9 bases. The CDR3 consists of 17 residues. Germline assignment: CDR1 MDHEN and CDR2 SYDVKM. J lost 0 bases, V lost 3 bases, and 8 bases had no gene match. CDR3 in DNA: TGTGCCAGCAGTTTGTACGGACAGGGGTCTACTAACTATGGCTACACCTTC. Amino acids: CASSLYGQGSTNYGYTF.